The T cell receptor beta chain described here comes from a study of blood T cell repertoires in COVID-19. Study-wide background: The origin of the acute and convalescent COVID-19 samples was the United States, Italy and Spain. T cells, B-cell-depleted T cells, or PBMCs supplied cDNA or gDNA.

As handled by the study authors: The assay estimated nucleated cells by amplifying reference gene primers. Clones were sequenced by immunoSEQ multiplex PCR, and TCRdb holds only the in-frame ones, with some missing. V and J calls and clone size are copied from that table; D and trimming were computed from the DNA. The sample gives around 370,000 clones, approximately 90% of which show up once; roughly 3.5% is in the top ten. Germline-derived CDR1 and CDR2 are SNHLY and FYNNEI. The CDR3 is made up of 15 amino acids. V was pared by 7 bases and J by 0 bases, with 14 bases between. This chain links TRBV2 with TRBJ2-3; D is perhaps TRBD1 (8 bases). The clonotype originates from a woman between 18 and 30 years old who had recovered from COVID-19. The sample was peripheral blood. The CDR3 DNA is TGTGCCAGCAATTTACAGGGGGGGAGCACAGATACGCAGTATTTT. Amino acid sequence: CASNLQGGSTDTQYF.